Below, 25 T cell receptor beta chains from the same sample are listed, as sequenced in a study of response to subunit inactivated influenza vaccine. MiXCR, applied by TCRdb to the RT-PCR reads, yields one record per CDR3 protein. The sample includes some 500,000 distinct CDR3 sequences, 13% of them seen just once. Sequencing was performed on PBMCs from blood, taken roughly 45 days after vaccination. Every receptor here comes from a man aged 45-65 years who received an inactivated influenza vaccine.

Only a few counts were recorded for this clonotype. The chain recombines TRBV6-5 with TRBJ2-7; no definite D call. The V end was cut by 4 bases, the J end by 7 bases, with 11 bases between. This CDR3 spans 12 amino acids. Germline V gene lookup returns CDR1 MNHEY and CDR2 SVGAGI. In nucleotides, the CDR3 is TGTGCCAGCAGTTCAGGAGCGCGGGAGCAGTACTTC. As protein: CASSSGAREQYF.

This clonotype occurred a few times. V is TRBV5-5 and J is TRBJ2-7; TRBD1 agrees at 7 bases. Germline CDR1 is SGHKS and CDR2 is YYEKEE (reference sequence). The ends lost 1 base at V and 0 bases at J; junction bases unmatched: 7. The CDR3 runs 16 residues. CDR3 nucleotides: TGTGCCAGCAGCTTGACAGGGGTTTTGGGCTCCTACGAGCAGTACTTC. It specifies CASSLTGVLGSYEQYF.

V gene TRBV5-1 combines with J gene TRBJ2-7, with D unresolved. Germline assignment: CDR1 SGHRS and CDR2 YFSETQ. V was clipped by 0 bases and J by 6 bases, with 10 bases between them. This CDR3 has 13 amino acids. CDR3 nucleotide sequence: TGCGCCAGCAGCTTGGACAGCCCCAGCGAGCAGTACTTC. This codes for CASSLDSPSEQYF.

A few counts support this clonotype. This chain joins TRBV24-1 and TRBJ2-3, with 9 bases matching TRBD1. J gave up 7 bases and V 3 bases, and 7 bases lay outside the gene matches. The CDR3 spans 15 residues. CDR1 is KGHDR and CDR2 is SFDVKD in the germline V gene. CDR3 loop: CATSDPGQGTYTQYF. CDR3 DNA sequence: TGTGCCACCAGTGATCCGGGACAGGGAACGTATACGCAGTATTTT.

The CDR3 loop reads CASSLGSAYIQYF. The DNA for the CDR3 is TGCGCCAGCAGCTTGGGCAGTGCATACATTCAGTACTTC. V gene TRBV5-1 combines with J gene TRBJ2-4; D gene uncertain. V dropped 0 bases and J dropped 8 bases, with 9 bases sitting between them. Germline-derived CDR1 and CDR2 are SGHRS and YFSETQ. The CDR3 covers 13 residues.

The chain joins TRBV27 to TRBJ2-1, with 9 positions matching TRBD2. Germline CDR1 and CDR2: MNHEY and SMNVEV (reference sequence). There are 15 residues in the CDR3. V lost 3 bases, J lost 7 bases, and 7 bases stayed unmatched. The DNA for the CDR3 is TGTGCCAGCAGTTTTCCGGGACTAGCTGTTAATGAGCAGTTCTTC. It specifies CASSFPGLAVNEQFF.

Only a few counts were recorded for this clonotype. CDR3 protein: CSAPGRTGEQYF. Here the CDR3 DNA reads TGCAGTGCGCCCGGACGGACCGGCGAGCAGTACTTC. The gene calls are TRBV20-1 and TRBJ2-7; D is unclear. The germline V gene has CDR1 DFQATT and CDR2 SNEGSKA (reference sequence). This CDR3 is built from 12 residues. Between the trimmed V and J ends, which lost 6 bases and 6 bases, there was a span of 15 bases.

The chain couples TRBV5-1 to TRBJ1-2, with D tentatively TRBD1 (6 bases). CDR3 length equals 14 residues. Germline CDR1 is SGHRS and CDR2 is YFSETQ. V gave up 2 bases and J gave up 8 bases, with 16 bases separating them. For the CDR3, the DNA is TGCGCCAGCAGCTTTTCGGGCAGGGGCGGAGGCTACACCTTC. Its translation: CASSFSGRGGGYTF.

A word on this clonotype: This may stem from a read error, because a much larger clone lies one nucleotide away. The chain employs TRBV12-3 or TRBV12-4 and TRBJ2-5; no clear D. The CDR3 is made up of 12 amino acids. V was clipped by 5 bases and J by 5 bases, with 9 bases between them. The CDR3 loop is CASSDFRETQYF. CDR3 sequence (DNA): TGTGCCAGCAGTGACTTCCGGGAGACCCAGTACTTC.

This chain connects TRBV6-2 or TRBV6-3 to TRBJ1-5; 8 positions agree with TRBD1. V was clipped by 8 bases and J by 1 base; unmatched bases: 7. The V gene's germline CDR1 is MNHEY and CDR2 SVGEGT. CDR3 length: 15 residues. Here the CDR3 reads CASGRTGLSNQPQHF. The CDR3 nucleotides are TGTGCCAGCGGAAGGACAGGGTTGAGCAATCAGCCCCAGCATTTT.

This clonotype has ten or more counts. The chain couples TRBV20-1 to TRBJ2-5; 9 nucleotides agree with TRBD2. CDR1 is DFQATT, CDR2 SNEGSKA, per germline (reference sequence). The length of the CDR3 is 15 residues. J lost 0 bases, V lost 6 bases, and 8 bases had no gene match. This CDR3 reads CSAAPIAGDQETQYF. The CDR3 coding sequence is TGCAGTGCGGCGCCGATAGCGGGGGACCAAGAGACCCAGTACTTC.

The table lists this clonotype with a few counts. The V and J genes are TRBV20-1 and TRBJ2-1; 15 bases are shared with TRBD2. Germline CDR1 and CDR2: DFQATT and SNEGSKA (reference sequence). The V segment lost 5 bases and the J segment 6 bases; nucleotides outside the gene matches: 14. The CDR3 sequence is 18 residues long. The CDR3 is CSASINGLAGGRGNEQFF. The DNA for the CDR3 is TGCAGTGCTTCGATAAATGGACTAGCGGGGGGGAGGGGCAATGAGCAGTTCTTC.

The sample holds a few counts of this clonotype. This chain links TRBV6-2 or TRBV6-3 with TRBJ1-4, with D perhaps TRBD1 (6 bases). Trimming pared 6 bases from V and 10 bases from J, leaving 15 bases between. The germline gives CDR1 MNHEY, CDR2 SVGEGT. This CDR3 contains 13 residues. The CDR3: CASSRGGGGKLFF. Here the CDR3 DNA reads TGTGCCAGCAGCCGCGGTGGGGGCGGAAAACTGTTTTTT.

The chain carries TRBV10-3 and TRBJ2-1; TRBD2 matches 15 bases. CDR1 and CDR2 (germline): ENHRY, SYGVKD. CDR3 length: 17 residues. V lost 4 bases to trimming and J lost 9 bases; unmatched junction nucleotides: 10. CDR3 nucleotides: TGTGCCATCAGTGTGTACGGGACTAGCGGGAGGAGAGGTGAGCAGTTCTTC. Translation gives CAISVYGTSGRRGEQFF.

The chain uses TRBV4-2 and TRBJ2-7; weak D call: TRBD2 (5 bases). This CDR3 has 15 amino acids. Trimming removed 1 base at V and 6 bases at J, with 16 bases between. Germline V gene sequence: CDR1 LGHNA, CDR2 YNFKEQ. The CDR3 here is CASSQGYGRSGEQYF. The CDR3 coding sequence is TGTGCCAGCAGCCAAGGATACGGAAGGAGCGGCGAGCAGTACTTC.

This clonotype was counted a few times. The chain combines TRBV20-1 with TRBJ1-1; D is unclear. Trimming left V 3 bases short and J 2 bases short, with 16 bases between. CDR1 and CDR2 from the germline V gene are DFQATT and SNEGSKA (reference sequence). The CDR3 is 15 amino acids. DNA of the CDR3: TGCAGTGCTAGCTTATCAAGGTCCCCAAACACTGAAGCTTTCTTT. Its protein product is CSASLSRSPNTEAFF.

In its sample, this clonotype was seen a few times. This sequence joins TRBV5-8 and TRBJ2-5, with D perhaps TRBD2 (7 bases). V gave up 2 bases and J gave up 4 bases, with 36 bases separating them. The CDR3 spans 22 residues. Per germline, CDR1 SGHTS and CDR2 YDEGEE. The CDR3 sequence: CASSFSGTREVGWFAETETQYF. The CDR3, as DNA: TGTGCCAGCAGCTTTTCCGGGACACGGGAGGTCGGTTGGTTTGCTGAAACAGAGACCCAGTACTTC.

The J gene is TRBJ2-3, the V gene TRBV5-1; D is possibly TRBD2 (5 bases). The V gene's germline CDR1 is SGHRS and CDR2 YFSETQ. The CDR3 contains 15 residues. V was pared by 1 base and J by 2 bases, with 11 bases between. CDR3 sequence: CASSLSAGPTDTQYF. The CDR3 region has the DNA TGCGCCAGCAGCTTGAGCGCGGGCCCCACAGATACGCAGTATTTT.

This clonotype showed up many times. The gene calls are TRBV7-6 and TRBJ2-3, with D uncertain. The V gene's germline CDR1 is SGHVS and CDR2 FNYEAQ. V lost 2 bases, J lost 6 bases, and 15 bases lay in between. The CDR3 has 15 amino acids. CDR3 amino acids: CASSLRVGPGDTQYF. The CDR3 coding sequence is TGTGCCAGCAGCTTAAGGGTCGGGCCCGGCGATACGCAGTATTTT.

This sequence joins TRBV5-6 and TRBJ2-7, with D perhaps matching TRBD1 or TRBD2 (5 bases each). V was cut by 3 bases and J by 0 bases, with 7 bases left in between. Germline-derived CDR1 and CDR2 are SGHDT and YYEEEE. This CDR3 has 13 amino acids. CDR3: CASSSGASYEQYF. The CDR3 region has the DNA TGTGCCAGCAGCTCCGGGGCCTCCTACGAGCAGTACTTC.

The table lists this clonotype with many counts. V is TRBV12-3 or TRBV12-4 and J is TRBJ2-3; D ambiguous. The V end lost 7 bases, the J end lost 5 bases, and 19 bases lay between the germline ends. This CDR3 has 15 residues. CDR3 protein: CASTEESGYRDTQYF. The CDR3 DNA sequence: TGTGCCAGCACCGAAGAGTCTGGGTATAGAGATACGCAGTATTTT.

This clonotype was recorded at least ten times. The chain employs TRBV25-1 and TRBJ1-2, with 7 bases fitting TRBD1. The trim removed 5 bases at V and 5 bases at J, leaving 11 bases unmatched. The V gene's germline CDR1 is MGHDK and CDR2 SYGVNS. This CDR3 spans 15 amino acids. In DNA, the CDR3 is TGTGCCAGCAGTCACCCGACAGGGACCCTGTATGGCTACACCTTC. Protein: CASSHPTGTLYGYTF.

The sample holds a few counts of this clonotype. The J gene is TRBJ2-2, the V gene TRBV6-1; TRBD2 matches 8 bases. There are 15 residues in the CDR3. Per the germline V gene, CDR1 is MNHNS and CDR2 is SASEGT. Germline trimming cut 6 bases from V and 6 bases from J; bases unmatched to any gene: 9. The DNA for the CDR3 is TGTGCCAGCAGGCGGGGGGCGTTGTGGCCCGGGGAGCTGTTTTTT. Translated: CASRRGALWPGELFF.

This clonotype showed up many times. The chain joins TRBV9 to TRBJ2-7; D remains ambiguous. Germline V CDR1 and CDR2: SGDLS, YYNGEE. CDR3 length: 12 amino acids. Trimming cost V 6 bases and J 4 bases, with 11 bases left between them. The CDR3 DNA sequence: TGTGCCAGCATAAAACTTCGGTACGAGCAGTACTTC. Its translation: CASIKLRYEQYF.

The chain employs TRBV4-2 and TRBJ1-2, with unresolved D. Looked up from germline, CDR1 is LGHNA and CDR2 is YNFKEQ. The ends were cut back, 1 base at V and 3 bases at J, with 9 bases in the middle. This CDR3 has 14 amino acids. DNA for the CDR3: TGTGCCAGCAGCCAAGGTTCTCTCGACTATGGCTACACCTTC. This translates into CASSQGSLDYGYTF.